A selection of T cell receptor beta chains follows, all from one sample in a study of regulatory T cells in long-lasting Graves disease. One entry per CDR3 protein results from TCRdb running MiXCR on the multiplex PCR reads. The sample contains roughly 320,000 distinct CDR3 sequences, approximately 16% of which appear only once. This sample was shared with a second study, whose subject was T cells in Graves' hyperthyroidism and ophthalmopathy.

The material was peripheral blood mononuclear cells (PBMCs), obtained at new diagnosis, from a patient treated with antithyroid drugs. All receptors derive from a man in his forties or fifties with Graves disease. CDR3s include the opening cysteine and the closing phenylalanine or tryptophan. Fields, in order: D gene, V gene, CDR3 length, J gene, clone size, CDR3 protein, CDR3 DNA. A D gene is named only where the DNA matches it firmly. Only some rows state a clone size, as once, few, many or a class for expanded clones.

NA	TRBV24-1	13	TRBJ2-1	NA	CATSEDRYNEQFF	TGTGCCACCAGCGAAGACAGGTACAATGAGCAGTTCTTC
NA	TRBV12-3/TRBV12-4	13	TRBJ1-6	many	CASSLGPYSPLHF	TGTGCCAGCAGCCTGGGACCTTATTCACCCCTCCACTTT
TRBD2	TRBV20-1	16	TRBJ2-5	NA	CSACHPSSGGQETQYF	TGCAGTGCTTGTCACCCTTCTAGCGGGGGGCAAGAGACCCAGTACTTC
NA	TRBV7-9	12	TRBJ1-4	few	CASSLGLEKLFF	TGTGCCAGCAGCTTAGGTCTTGAAAAACTGTTTTTT
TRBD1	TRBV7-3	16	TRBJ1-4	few	CASSLRGTGVNEKLFF	TGTGCCAGCAGCTTAAGAGGGACAGGTGTTAATGAAAAACTGTTTTTT
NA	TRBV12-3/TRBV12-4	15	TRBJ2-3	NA	CASTLGRGSTDTQYF	TGTGCCAGCACCCTGGGGCGGGGAAGCACAGATACGCAGTATTTT
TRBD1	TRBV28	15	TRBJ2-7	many	CASTGTGTGAYEQYF	TGTGCCAGTACAGGAACCGGGACAGGAGCCTACGAGCAGTACTTC
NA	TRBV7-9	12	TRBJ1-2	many	CASSLPVYGYTF	TGTGCCAGCAGCTTACCCGTATATGGCTACACCTTC
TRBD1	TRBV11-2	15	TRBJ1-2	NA	CASSLDRIPNYGYTF	TGTGCCAGCAGCTTGGACAGGATCCCTAACTATGGCTACACCTTC
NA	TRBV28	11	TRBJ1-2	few	CASSFGYGYTF	TGTGCCAGCAGTTTTGGTTATGGCTACACCTTC
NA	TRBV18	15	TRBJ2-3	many	CASSPPGGRTDTQYF	TGTGCCAGCTCACCACCTGGCGGCCGCACAGATACGCAGTATTTT
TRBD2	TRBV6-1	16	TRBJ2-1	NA	CASSIPSGGLPNEQFF	TGTGCCAGCAGCATTCCTAGCGGGGGGCTTCCAAATGAGCAGTTCTTC
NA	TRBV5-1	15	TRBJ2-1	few	CASSLGGLSYNEQFF	TGCGCCAGCAGCTTGGGGGGGCTTTCCTACAATGAGCAGTTCTTC
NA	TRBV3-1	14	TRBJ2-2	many	CATSRDANTGELFF	TGTGCCACTTCCCGTGACGCGAACACCGGGGAGCTGTTTTTT
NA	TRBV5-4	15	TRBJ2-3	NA	CASSRADGITDTQYF	TGTGCCAGCAGCCGAGCGGATGGTATCACAGATACGCAGTATTTT
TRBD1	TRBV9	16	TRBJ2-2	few	CASSKRQGRDTGELFF	TGTGCCAGCAGCAAACGACAGGGACGGGACACCGGGGAGCTGTTTTTT
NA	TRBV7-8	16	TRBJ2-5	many	CASQRGTNVAAETQYF	TGTGCCAGCCAGAGAGGGACAAACGTCGCTGCAGAGACCCAGTACTTC
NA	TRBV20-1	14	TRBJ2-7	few	CSARGGGRSYEQYF	TGCAGTGCTAGGGGGGGGGGCCGCTCCTACGAGCAGTACTTC
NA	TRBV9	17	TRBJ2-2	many	CASSPRSGFSNTGELFF	TGTGCCAGCAGCCCCCGGTCTGGGTTCTCGAACACCGGGGAGCTGTTTTTT
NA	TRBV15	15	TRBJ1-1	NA	CATSRDRGLNTEAFF	TGTGCCACCAGCAGAGATCGGGGCCTGAACACTGAAGCTTTCTTT
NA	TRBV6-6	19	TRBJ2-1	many	CASSYSTKKSSGSRNEQFF	TGTGCCAGCAGTTACTCGACAAAAAAGAGCTCAGGGTCGCGCAATGAGCAGTTCTTC
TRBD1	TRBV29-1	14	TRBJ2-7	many	CSGTGTGGRYEQYF	TGCAGCGGCACTGGGACAGGGGGACGCTACGAGCAGTACTTC
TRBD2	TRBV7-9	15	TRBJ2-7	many	CASSLSASGSYEQYF	TGTGCCAGCAGCTTAAGCGCTAGCGGATCCTACGAGCAGTACTTC
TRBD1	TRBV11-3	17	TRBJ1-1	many	CASSSTRDRGLNTEAFF	TGTGCCAGCAGCTCAACTCGGGACAGGGGTCTGAACACTGAAGCTTTCTTT
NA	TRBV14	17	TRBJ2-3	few	CASSQLGDFRSTDTQYF	TGTGCCAGCAGCCAACTCGGGGACTTTAGATCCACAGATACGCAGTATTTT
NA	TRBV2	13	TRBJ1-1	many	CASSKEQGLRAFF	TGTGCCAGCAGTAAAGAACAGGGCCTTAGGGCTTTCTTT
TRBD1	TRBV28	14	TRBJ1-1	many	CASRPGQVGTEAFF	TGTGCCAGCAGACCTGGACAGGTTGGTACTGAAGCTTTCTTT
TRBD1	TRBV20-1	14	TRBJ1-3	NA	CSASGDRSGNTIYF	TGCAGTGCTAGTGGGGACAGGTCTGGAAACACCATATATTTT
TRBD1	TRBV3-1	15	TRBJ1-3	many	CASSLGQGAGNTIYF	TGTGCCAGCAGCCTGGGACAGGGGGCTGGAAACACCATATATTTT
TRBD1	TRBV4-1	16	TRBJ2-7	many	CASSQRGGTGSYEQYF	TGCGCCAGCAGCCAGAGAGGTGGGACAGGGTCCTACGAGCAGTACTTC
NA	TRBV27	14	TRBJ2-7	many	CASSLGPGVDEQYF	TGTGCCAGCAGTTTGGGCCCGGGAGTGGACGAGCAGTACTTC
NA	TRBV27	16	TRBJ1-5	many	CASSLTGAIRDQPQHF	TGTGCCAGCAGCTTAACCGGGGCCATAAGGGATCAGCCCCAGCATTTT
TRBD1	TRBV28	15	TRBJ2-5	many	CASRSLDRAGQTQYF	TGTGCCAGCAGATCTTTGGACAGGGCAGGGCAGACCCAGTACTTC
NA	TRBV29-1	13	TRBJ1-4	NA	CSVEVRTNEKLFF	TGCAGCGTTGAAGTAAGAACTAATGAAAAACTGTTTTTT
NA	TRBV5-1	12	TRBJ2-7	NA	CASMRDSYEQYF	TGCGCCAGCATGAGGGACTCCTACGAGCAGTACTTC
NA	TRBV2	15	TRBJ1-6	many	CASSSNRADNSPLHF	TGTGCCAGCAGTTCAAACAGGGCAGACAATTCACCCCTCCACTTT
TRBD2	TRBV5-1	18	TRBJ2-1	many	CASSLPPSGGDKYNEQFF	TGCGCCAGCAGCTTGCCCCCTAGCGGGGGGGACAAATACAATGAGCAGTTCTTC
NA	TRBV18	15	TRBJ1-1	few	CASSPGGGLGTEAFF	TGTGCCAGCTCACCAGGGGGGGGCTTAGGGACTGAAGCTTTCTTT
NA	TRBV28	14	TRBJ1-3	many	CASSLWESGNTIYF	TGTGCCAGCAGTTTATGGGAGTCTGGAAACACCATATATTTT
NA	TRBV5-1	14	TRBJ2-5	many	CASSLAASEETQYF	TGCGCCAGCAGCTTGGCGGCAAGCGAAGAGACCCAGTACTTC
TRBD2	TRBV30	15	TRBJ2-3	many	CAWSLAGGRTDTQYF	TGTGCCTGGAGTCTCGCGGGGGGCCGCACAGATACGCAGTATTTT
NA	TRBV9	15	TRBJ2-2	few	CASSPQGSNTGELFF	TGTGCCAGCAGCCCCCAGGGGTCGAACACCGGGGAGCTGTTTTTT
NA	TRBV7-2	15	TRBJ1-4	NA	CASSPNRGADEKLFF	TGTGCCAGCAGCCCGAACCGGGGGGCGGATGAAAAACTGTTTTTT
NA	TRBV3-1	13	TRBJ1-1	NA	CASSRRSYTEAFF	TGTGCCAGCAGCCGACGGAGTTACACTGAAGCTTTCTTT
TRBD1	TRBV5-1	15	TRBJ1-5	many	CASSLGQGPGQPQHF	TGCGCCAGCAGCTTGGGACAGGGTCCCGGTCAGCCCCAGCATTTT
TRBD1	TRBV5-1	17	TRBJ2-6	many	CASSLDRGMSGANVLTF	TGCGCCAGCAGCTTGGACAGGGGGATGTCTGGGGCCAACGTCCTGACTTTC
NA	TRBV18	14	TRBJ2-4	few	CASSRAERRNIQYF	TGTGCCAGCTCACGTGCCGAGAGGAGAAACATTCAGTACTTC
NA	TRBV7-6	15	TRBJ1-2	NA	CASSLGLGRNYGYTF	TGTGCCAGCAGCTTAGGTTTGGGTCGGAACTATGGCTACACCTTC
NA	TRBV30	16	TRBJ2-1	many	CAWSVWKGVSYNEQFF	TGTGCCTGGAGTGTATGGAAGGGGGTTTCCTACAATGAGCAGTTCTTC
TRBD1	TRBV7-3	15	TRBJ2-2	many	CASSLTGGSTGELFF	TGTGCCAGCAGCTTAACAGGGGGCAGCACCGGGGAGCTGTTTTTT
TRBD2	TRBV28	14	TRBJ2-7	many	CAGGRPAGGIEQYF	TGTGCCGGCGGCCGACCGGCGGGGGGGATCGAGCAGTACTTC
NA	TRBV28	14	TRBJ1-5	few	CANSGRQINQPQHF	TGTGCCAATTCGGGACGGCAGATTAATCAGCCCCAGCATTTT
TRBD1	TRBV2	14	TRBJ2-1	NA	CASGWDRAGNEQFF	TGTGCCAGCGGCTGGGACAGGGCGGGCAATGAGCAGTTCTTC
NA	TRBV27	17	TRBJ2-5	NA	CASSSTFLRGGRETQYF	TGTGCCAGCAGTTCAACCTTCCTGAGGGGGGGCCGAGAGACCCAGTACTTC
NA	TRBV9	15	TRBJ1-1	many	CASSAWGRGDTEAFF	TGTGCCAGCAGCGCCTGGGGGAGGGGGGACACTGAAGCTTTCTTT